This TCR beta chain was documented in a study of T cell changes during pregnancy in multiple sclerosis. The CDR3 sequence is 12 residues long. V was clipped by 4 bases and J by 4 bases, with 8 bases between them. Germline CDR1 is SEHNR and CDR2 is FQNEAQ (reference sequence). This table comes from immunoSEQ multiplex PCR, and its TCRdb copy is limited to in-frame clones, with some not included. The sample includes more than 90,000 clones, 75% to 95% of them seen just once. The sequencing here drew on peripheral blood, taken in the second trimester of pregnancy. The receptor comes from a female donor with multiple sclerosis, enrolled in a pregnancy study. V gene TRBV7-9 combines with J gene TRBJ2-7; possible D gene TRBD1, 5 bases. Here the CDR3 DNA reads TGTGCCAGCAGCTCCCAGGGTTACGAGCAGTACTTC. Translating gives CASSSQGYEQYF. Full variable domain (missing parts from reference TRBV7-9 and TRBJ2-7): DTGVSQNPRHKITKRGQNVTFRCDPISEHNRLYWYRQTLGQGPEFLTYFQNEAQLEKSRLLSDRFSAERPKGSFSTLEIQRTEQGDSAMYLCASSSQGYEQYFGPGTRLTVT.